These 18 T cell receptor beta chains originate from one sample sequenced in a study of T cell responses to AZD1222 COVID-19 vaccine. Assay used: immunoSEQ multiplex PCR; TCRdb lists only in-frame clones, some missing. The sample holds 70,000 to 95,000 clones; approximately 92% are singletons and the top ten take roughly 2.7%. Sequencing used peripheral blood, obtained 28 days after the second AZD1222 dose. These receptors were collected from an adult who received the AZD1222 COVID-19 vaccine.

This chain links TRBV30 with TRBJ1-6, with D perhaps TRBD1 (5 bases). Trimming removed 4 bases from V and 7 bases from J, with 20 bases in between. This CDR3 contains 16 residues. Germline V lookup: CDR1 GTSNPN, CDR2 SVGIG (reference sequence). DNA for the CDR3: TGTGCCTGGAAAGTACAGGAACTCCTCAGAAATTCACCCCTCCACTTT. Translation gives CAWKVQELLRNSPLHF.

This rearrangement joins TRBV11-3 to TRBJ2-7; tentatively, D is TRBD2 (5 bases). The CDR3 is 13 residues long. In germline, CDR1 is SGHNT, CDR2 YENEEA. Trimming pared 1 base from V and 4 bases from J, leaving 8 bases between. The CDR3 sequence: CASSLAGSYEQYF. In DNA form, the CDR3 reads TGTGCCAGCAGCTTAGCGGGGTCTTACGAGCAGTACTTC.

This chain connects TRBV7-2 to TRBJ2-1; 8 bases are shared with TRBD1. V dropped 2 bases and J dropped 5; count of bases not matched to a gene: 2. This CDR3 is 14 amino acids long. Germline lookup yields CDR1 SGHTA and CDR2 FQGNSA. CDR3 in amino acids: CASSLRQGNNEQFF. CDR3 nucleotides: TGTGCCAGCAGCTTAAGACAGGGGAACAATGAGCAGTTCTTC.

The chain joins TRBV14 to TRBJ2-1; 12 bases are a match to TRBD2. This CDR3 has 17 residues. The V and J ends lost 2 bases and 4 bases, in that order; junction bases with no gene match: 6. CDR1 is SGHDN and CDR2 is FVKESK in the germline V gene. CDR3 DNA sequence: TGTGCCAGCAGCCAATTAAGACTAGCGGGAGCTTACAATGAGCAGTTCTTC. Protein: CASSQLRLAGAYNEQFF.

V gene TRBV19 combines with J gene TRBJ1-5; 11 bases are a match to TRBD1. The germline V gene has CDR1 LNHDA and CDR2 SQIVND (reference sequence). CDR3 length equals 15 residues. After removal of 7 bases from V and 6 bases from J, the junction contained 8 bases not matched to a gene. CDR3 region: CASTIGQGASQPQHF. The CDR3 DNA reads TGTGCCAGTACTATCGGACAGGGGGCTAGTCAGCCCCAGCATTTT.

CDR3 in amino acids: CASSTIWGANVLTF. CDR3 DNA sequence: TGCGCCAGCAGTACCATTTGGGGGGCCAACGTCCTGACTTTC. The chain is built from TRBV4-1 and TRBJ2-6; D call uncertain. CDR3 length: 14 residues. CDR1 MGHRA and CDR2 YSYEKL come from the germline V gene. V dropped 6 bases and J dropped 4 bases, with 10 bases sitting between them.

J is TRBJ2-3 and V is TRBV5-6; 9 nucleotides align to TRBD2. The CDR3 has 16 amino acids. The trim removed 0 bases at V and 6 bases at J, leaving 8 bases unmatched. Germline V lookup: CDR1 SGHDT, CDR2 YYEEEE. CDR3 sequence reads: CASSLELAGVLDTQYF. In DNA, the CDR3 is TGTGCCAGCAGCTTGGAATTAGCGGGAGTCCTCGATACGCAGTATTTT.

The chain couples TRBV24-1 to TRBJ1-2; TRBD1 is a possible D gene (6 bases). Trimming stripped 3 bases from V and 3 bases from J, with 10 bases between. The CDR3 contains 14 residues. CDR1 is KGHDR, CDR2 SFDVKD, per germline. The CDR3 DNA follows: TGTGCCACCAGTGATCAGGGGAGGGACTATGGCTACACCTTC. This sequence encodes CATSDQGRDYGYTF.

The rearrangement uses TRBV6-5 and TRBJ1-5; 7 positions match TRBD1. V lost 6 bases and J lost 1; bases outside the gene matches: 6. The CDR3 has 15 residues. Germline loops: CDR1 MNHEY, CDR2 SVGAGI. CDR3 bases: TGTGCCAGCAGACGAGACAGGGAAAGCAATCAGCCCCAGCATTTT. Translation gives CASRRDRESNQPQHF.

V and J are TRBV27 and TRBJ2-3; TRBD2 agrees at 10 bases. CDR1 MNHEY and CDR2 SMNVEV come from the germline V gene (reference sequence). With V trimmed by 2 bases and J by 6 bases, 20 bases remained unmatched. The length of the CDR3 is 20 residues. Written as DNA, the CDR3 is TGTGCCAGCAGTTTAACGGTCTCCGTTCCTAGCGGGAGCTTTGCGGATACGCAGTATTTT. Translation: CASSLTVSVPSGSFADTQYF.

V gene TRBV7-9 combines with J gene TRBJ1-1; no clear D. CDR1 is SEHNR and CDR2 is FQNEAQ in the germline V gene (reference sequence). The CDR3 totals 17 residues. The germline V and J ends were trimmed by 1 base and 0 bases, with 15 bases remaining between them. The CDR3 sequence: CASSLGGLLNLNTEAFF. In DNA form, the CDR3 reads TGTGCCAGCAGCTTAGGTGGTCTTTTAAACTTGAACACTGAAGCTTTCTTT.

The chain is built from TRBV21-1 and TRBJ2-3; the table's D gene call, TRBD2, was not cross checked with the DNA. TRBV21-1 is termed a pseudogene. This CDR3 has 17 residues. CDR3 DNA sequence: TGTGCCAGCACCCGACCATCGGGAGGGACTAGCACAGATACGCAGTATTTT. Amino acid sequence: CASTRPSGGTSTDTQYF.

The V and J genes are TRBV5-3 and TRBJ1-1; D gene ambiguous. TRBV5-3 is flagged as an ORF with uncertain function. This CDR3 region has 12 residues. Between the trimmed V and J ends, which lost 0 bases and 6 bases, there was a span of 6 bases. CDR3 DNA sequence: TGTGCCAGAAGCTTGGGGGCGCCTGAAGCTTTCTTT. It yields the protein CARSLGAPEAFF.

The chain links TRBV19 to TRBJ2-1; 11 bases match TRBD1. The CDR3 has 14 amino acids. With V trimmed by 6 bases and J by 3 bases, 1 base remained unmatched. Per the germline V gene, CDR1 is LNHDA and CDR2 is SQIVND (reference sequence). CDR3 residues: CASRDRGLYNEQFF. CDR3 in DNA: TGTGCCAGTAGGGACAGGGGGCTCTACAATGAGCAGTTCTTC.

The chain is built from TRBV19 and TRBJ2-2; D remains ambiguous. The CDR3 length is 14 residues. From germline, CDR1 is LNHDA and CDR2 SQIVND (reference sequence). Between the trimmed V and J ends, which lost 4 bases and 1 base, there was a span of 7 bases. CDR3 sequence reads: CASSSPQNTGELFF. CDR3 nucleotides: TGTGCCAGTAGTAGCCCACAGAACACCGGGGAGCTGTTTTTT.

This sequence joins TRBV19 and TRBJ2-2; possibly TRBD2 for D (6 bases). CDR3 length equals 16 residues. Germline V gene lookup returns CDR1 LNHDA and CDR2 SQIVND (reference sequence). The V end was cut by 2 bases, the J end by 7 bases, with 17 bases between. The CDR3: CASSIFGGNRVGELFF. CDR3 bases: TGTGCCAGTAGTATATTTGGAGGGAATCGGGTCGGGGAGCTGTTTTTT.

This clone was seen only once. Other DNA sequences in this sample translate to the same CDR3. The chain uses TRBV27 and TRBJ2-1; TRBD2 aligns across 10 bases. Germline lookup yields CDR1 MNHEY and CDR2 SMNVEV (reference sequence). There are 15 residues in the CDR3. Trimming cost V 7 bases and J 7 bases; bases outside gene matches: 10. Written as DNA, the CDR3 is TGTGCCAGCACCCTATTAAGCGGGAGGGGGAATGAGCAGTTCTTC. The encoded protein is CASTLLSGRGNEQFF.

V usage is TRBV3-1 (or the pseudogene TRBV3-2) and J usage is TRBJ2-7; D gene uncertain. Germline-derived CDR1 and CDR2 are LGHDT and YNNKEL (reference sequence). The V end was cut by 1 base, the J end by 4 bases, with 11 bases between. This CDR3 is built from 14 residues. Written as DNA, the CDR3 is TGTGCCAGCAGCCAAGGCCCCGGGTCGTACGAGCAGTACTTC. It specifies CASSQGPGSYEQYF.